This T cell receptor beta chain was found in a study of regulatory T cells in long-lasting Graves disease (TCRdb year 2021). Notes on the research overall: Patients with newly diagnosed Graves' disease had been on antithyroid drugs for under 3 months. The study took place in China and was registered as a clinical trial. This study used TCR sequencing and RNA sequencing of peripheral blood to compare persistent Graves' disease patients against newly diagnosed Graves' disease patients. TCR sequencing covered around 13 persistent and some 20 newly diagnosed Graves' disease patients, some 33 samples in total.

In light of the paper, this sample's time point label describes: newly diagnosed GD, antithyroid drugs for less than 3 months. For both TCR sequencing and RNA sequencing, RNA was extracted from PBMCs in TRIzol. Graves' disease was diagnosed according to American Thyroid Association guidelines. The patients came from an endocrinology department in Xi'an, China. Each patient gave about 10 milliliters of peripheral blood, collected in an EDTA anticoagulant tube. PBMCs were isolated by Ficoll Paque Plus density gradient separation without further T cell sorting. RNA quality was checked with an Agilent 2100 Bioanalyzer and agarose gel, and concentration with a NanoDrop 2000. This clonotype was picked up many times. The clone's antigen remains unknown. The sample holds no much larger clone one base away, and base qualities are not on file. CDR3 length: 14 amino acids, cysteine to phenylalanine. The CDR3 DNA has 42 bases and is translated from base 1. V lost 4 bases and J lost 10 bases; the stretch between them is 16 bases long. The germline V gene provides CDR1 MGHRA and CDR2 YSYEKL.

Overall results and qualifications from the work: Only peripheral blood was studied, because thyroid tissue, the primary lesion, was inaccessible. As a limitation, the authors acknowledged that the small sample size may reduce accuracy. Compared with newly diagnosed patients, persistent Graves' disease patients had lower TCR Shannon entropy and fewer highly expanded clones, which suggests clonal expansion. Preferential use of TRBV28, TRBJ1-2 and TRBJ2-5 was observed in persistent disease, whereas TRBV20-1 and TRBJ2-1 were favored in newly diagnosed disease. Only the TCR beta chain was sequenced and analyzed. Persistent patients shared more public clonotypes among themselves (over 2,500) than newly diagnosed patients did (about 970).

Libraries were made using multiplex PCR. These reads were obtained on an Illumina HiSeq 4000. TCR beta libraries were built with iRepertoire HTBI primers and Arm-PCR amplification of CDR3 regions. Before sequencing, the PCR products went through gel purification. As for the authors' bioinformatics: Gene usage analysis of CDR3 amino acid clonotypes used the approximately 62 TRBV and around 14 TRBJ segments found across samples. COPE and FqMerger were used to merge the filtered high-quality paired reads into contigs. Contigs were aligned with BLAST to IMGT TRBV, TRBD and TRBJ reference genes, and CDR3 was defined per IMGT. Highly expanded clones were defined as clonotypes with a frequency above 0.1%. Shannon entropy was used to measure repertoire diversity, and the Gini coefficient was used to measure V-J evenness. Clonotypes shared by more than one individual were considered public. TCRdb reprocessed the public reads (quality trimming at Q25 with fastp, clone calling with MiXCR) and kept in-frame beta chains. For every CDR3 protein sequence, its rows merge into one entry that carries the most common genes and DNA. It is TCRdb's table, rather than the study itself, that gives the V and J calls and clone size. Present in this sample are about 430,000 distinct CDR3 sequences, 15% of which were seen just once. Approximately 7.8% of the sample is held by the ten biggest clonotypes.

These data were also filed under a second study, of T cells in Graves' hyperthyroidism and ophthalmopathy. As that second study puts it: A patient counted as having stable Graves' hyperthyroidism if no progression to ophthalmopathy occurred over 18 months of follow-up. Hyperthyroidism patients were aged 18 to 65 years and newly diagnosed, with disease duration of less than 2 months. The study excluded patients with uncontrolled infections, other autoimmune diseases, pregnancy or lactation. Diagnoses were based on clinical symptoms, serum thyroxine and TRAb, thyroid ultrasound and orbital computed tomography. The first round of RT-PCR for the TCR CDR3 was performed with the HTBI primer set and the Qiagen OneStep RT-PCR kit. Most expanded thyroid clonotypes (frequency above 0.001) were also found in blood, which suggests that blood repertoires may mirror thyroid immune responses. In cross-validation, a model built on a 13 V-J signature told ophthalmopathy apart from stable hyperthyroidism with 85% to 90% sensitivity and approximately 81% specificity, and in testing the same model reached 80%/75%. During validation, the model predicted progression to ophthalmopathy a median of around 7 months ahead of onset, with 70.59% sensitivity and 72.22% specificity. To identify distinguishing TCR V-J signatures, a discovery cohort of about 100 patients was used, comprising 43 with Graves' ophthalmopathy and 57 with stable Graves' hyperthyroidism. Prospective prediction of ophthalmopathy was tested in an independent validation cohort consisting of about 19 hyperthyroidism patients and around 16 patients who later progressed to ophthalmopathy. The roughly 99 discovery patients were divided at random into training and test sets in a 7:3 ratio. Thyroid tissue and blood T-cell repertoires from about six Graves' hyperthyroidism patients were also compared in the study. After blood sampling, hyperthyroidism patients were treated with methimazole at a starting dose of 30 mg daily, and ophthalmopathy patients were treated with high-dose intravenous methylprednisolone. Libraries were constructed in a second round of multiplex PCR, after which size selection and purification were performed. The libraries were sequenced on an Illumina HiSeq2000 using paired-end 100 bp reads. SOAPnuke was used to process the raw data, removing reads that contained adapters or uncalled bases, had a mean Phred below 15, or lacked an exact match to the constant primer or identifier. High-quality paired reads were merged using COPE v1.2.5, and each unique nucleotide sequence was defined as a clonotype. MiTCR v1.1 was used to align clonotypes to the IMGT TRBV, TRBD and TRBJ reference segments. The analysis was restricted to V-J combinations with a frequency above 0.0001, which together covered 98% to 99.2% of the repertoires. The TCS score was defined as F50 (clonal expansion) divided by E x V (chaos), with BLOSUM62-based TCRdist calculated between CDR3 peptides within each V-J. Welch's t-statistics and random forest reduced roughly 530 V-J features to 13, which were used in a naive Bayes classifier (R e1071). No statistical method was used to set the sample size in advance, and investigators knew the group allocation. The paper reports TCR Vbeta CDR3 sequencing of 135 peripheral blood samples: around 45 ophthalmopathy, under 85 hyperthyroidism and 17 progressor patients.

The source of this sequence is a woman between 35 and 50 years old with Graves disease. Donor details come from another sample of the same person, matched by shared clones. The chain links TRBV4-1 with TRBJ1-4, with TRBD1 tentatively as D gene (6 bases match). Sequenced here: peripheral blood mononuclear cells (PBMCs), sampled at new diagnosis, from a patient treated with antithyroid drugs. At the DNA level, the sequence is TGCGCCAGCAGCCGCGACACAGGGACTAGAAAACTGTTTTTT. This gives the protein CASSRDTGTRKLFF.